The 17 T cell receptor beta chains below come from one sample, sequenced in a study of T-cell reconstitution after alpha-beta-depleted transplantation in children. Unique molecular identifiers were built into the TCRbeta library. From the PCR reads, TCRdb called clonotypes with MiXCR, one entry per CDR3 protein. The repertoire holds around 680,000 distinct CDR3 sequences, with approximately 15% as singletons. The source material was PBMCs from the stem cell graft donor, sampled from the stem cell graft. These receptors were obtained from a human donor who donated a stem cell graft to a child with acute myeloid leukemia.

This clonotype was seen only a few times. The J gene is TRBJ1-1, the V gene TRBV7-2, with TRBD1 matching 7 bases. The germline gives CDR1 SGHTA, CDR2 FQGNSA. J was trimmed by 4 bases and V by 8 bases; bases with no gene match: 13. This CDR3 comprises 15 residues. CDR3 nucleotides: TGTGCCAGCCGCCGACAGGGACAGATAGTCACTGAAGCTTTCTTT. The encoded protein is CASRRQGQIVTEAFF. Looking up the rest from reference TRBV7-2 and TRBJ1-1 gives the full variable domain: GAGVSQSPSNKVTEKGKDVELRCDPISGHTALYWYRQSLGQGLEFLIYFQGNSAPDKSGLPSDRFSAERTGGSVSTLTIQRTQQEDSAVYLCASRRQGQIVTEAFFGQGTRLTVV.

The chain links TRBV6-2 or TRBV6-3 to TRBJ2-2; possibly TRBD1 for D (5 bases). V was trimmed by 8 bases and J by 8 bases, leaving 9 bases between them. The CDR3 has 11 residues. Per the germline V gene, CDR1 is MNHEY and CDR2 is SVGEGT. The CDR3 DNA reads TGTGCCAGCCGACAGTCTGGGGAGCTGTTTTTT. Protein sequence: CASRQSGELFF.

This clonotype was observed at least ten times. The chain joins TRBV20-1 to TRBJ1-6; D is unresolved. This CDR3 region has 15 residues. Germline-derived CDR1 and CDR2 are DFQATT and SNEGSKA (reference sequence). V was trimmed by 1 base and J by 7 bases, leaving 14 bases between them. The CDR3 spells CSARVPIGGNSPLHF. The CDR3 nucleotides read TGCAGTGCTAGAGTTCCGATAGGAGGGAATTCACCCCTCCACTTT.

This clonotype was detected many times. CDR3 residues: CASSNSGRNNEQFF. The CDR3 region has the DNA TGTGCCAGCAGTAATAGCGGGAGGAACAATGAGCAGTTCTTC. The chain is built from TRBV6-2 or TRBV6-3 and TRBJ2-1; 10 bases are a match to TRBD2. Per germline, CDR1 MNHEY and CDR2 SVGEGT. The ends lost 5 bases at V and 5 bases at J; junction bases unmatched: 3. This CDR3 contains 14 residues.

The CDR3 DNA reads as TGTGCCAGCAACCGGGCCCCAAGGCAGAGACCCTACGAGCAGTACGTC. Amino acids: CASNRAPRQRPYEQYV. The chain employs TRBV7-7 and TRBJ2-7; the D is unclear. Germline V gene lookup returns CDR1 SSHAT and CDR2 FNYEAQ (reference sequence). Trimming cost V 7 bases and J 2 bases, with 21 bases left between them. The CDR3 runs to 16 residues.

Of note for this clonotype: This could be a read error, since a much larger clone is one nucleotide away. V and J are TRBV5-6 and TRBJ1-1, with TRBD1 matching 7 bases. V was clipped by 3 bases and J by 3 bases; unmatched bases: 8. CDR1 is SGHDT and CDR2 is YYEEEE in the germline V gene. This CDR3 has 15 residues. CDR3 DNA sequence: TGTGCCAGCAGCTCTACAGGGGCCCAGGACACTGAAGCTTTCTTT. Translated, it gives CASSSTGAQDTEAFF.

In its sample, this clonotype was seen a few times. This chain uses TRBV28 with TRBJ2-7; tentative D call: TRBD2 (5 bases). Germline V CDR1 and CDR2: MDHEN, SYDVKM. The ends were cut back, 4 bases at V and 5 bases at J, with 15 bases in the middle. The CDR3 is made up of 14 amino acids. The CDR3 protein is CASSSDGVLDEQYV. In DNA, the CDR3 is TGTGCCAGCAGTTCCGACGGGGTTTTGGACGAGCAGTACGTC.

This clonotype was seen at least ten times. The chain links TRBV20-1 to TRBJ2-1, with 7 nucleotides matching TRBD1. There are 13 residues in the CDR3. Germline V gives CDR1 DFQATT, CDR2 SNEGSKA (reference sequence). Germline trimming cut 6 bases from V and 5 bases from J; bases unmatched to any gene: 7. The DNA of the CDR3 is TGCAGTGCCCCGGACAGGAACAACAATGAGCAGTTCTTC. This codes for CSAPDRNNNEQFF.

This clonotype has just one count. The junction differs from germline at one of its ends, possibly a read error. CDR3 sequence reads: CARSLTVNTEAFF. The CDR3 DNA reads TGCGCCAGAAGCTTGACGGTGAACACTGAAGCTTTCTTT. The V gene is TRBV5-1, the J gene TRBJ1-1; no firm D call. This CDR3 is 13 amino acids long. Germline V gene data show CDR1 as SGHRS and CDR2 as YFSETQ.

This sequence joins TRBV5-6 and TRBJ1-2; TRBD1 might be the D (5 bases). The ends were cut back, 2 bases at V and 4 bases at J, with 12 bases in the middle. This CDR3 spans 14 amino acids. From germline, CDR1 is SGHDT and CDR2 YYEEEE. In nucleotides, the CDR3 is TGTGCCAGCAGCTTCGGGACGCAAGTCTATGGCTACACCTTC. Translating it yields CASSFGTQVYGYTF.

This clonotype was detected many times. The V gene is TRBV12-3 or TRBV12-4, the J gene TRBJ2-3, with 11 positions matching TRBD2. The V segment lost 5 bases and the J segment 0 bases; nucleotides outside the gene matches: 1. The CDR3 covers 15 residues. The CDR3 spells CASSPSGGSTDTQYF. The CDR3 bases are TGTGCCAGCAGTCCTAGCGGGGGGAGCACAGATACGCAGTATTTT.

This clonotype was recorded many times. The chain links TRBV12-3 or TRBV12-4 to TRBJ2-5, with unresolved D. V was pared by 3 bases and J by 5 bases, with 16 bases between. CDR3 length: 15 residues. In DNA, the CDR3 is TGTGCCAGCAGTTTTTACGGGCCCACCGGGGAGACCCAGTACTTC. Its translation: CASSFYGPTGETQYF.

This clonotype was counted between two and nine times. As DNA, the CDR3 is TGTGCCAGCAGCTTTACGGGTGGTGATCGAAAACTGTTTTTT. It encodes CASSFTGGDRKLFF. The chain employs TRBV7-2 and TRBJ1-4; D not certain. Trimming took off 3 bases at V and 10 bases at J, with 15 bases between the two ends. This CDR3 has 14 residues. From germline, CDR1 is SGHTA and CDR2 FQGNSA.

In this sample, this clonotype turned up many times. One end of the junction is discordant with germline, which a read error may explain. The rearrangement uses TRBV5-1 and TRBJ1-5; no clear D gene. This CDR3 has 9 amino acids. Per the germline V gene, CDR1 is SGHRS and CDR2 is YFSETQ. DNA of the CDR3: TGCGCCAGCAGTCAGCCCCAGCATTTT. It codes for CASSQPQHF.

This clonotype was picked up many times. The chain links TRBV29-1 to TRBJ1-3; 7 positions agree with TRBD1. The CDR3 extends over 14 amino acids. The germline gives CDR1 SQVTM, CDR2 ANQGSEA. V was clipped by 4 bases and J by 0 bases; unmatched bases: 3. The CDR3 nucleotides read TGCAGCGTTGTGACAGGGATCTCTGGAAACACCATATATTTT. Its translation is CSVVTGISGNTIYF.

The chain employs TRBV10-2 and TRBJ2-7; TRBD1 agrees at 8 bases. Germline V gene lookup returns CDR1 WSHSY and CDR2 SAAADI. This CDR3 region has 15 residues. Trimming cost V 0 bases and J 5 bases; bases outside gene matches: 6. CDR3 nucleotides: TGCGCCAGCAGTGAGTCGTGGACAGGGCCGAACGAGCAGTACGTC. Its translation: CASSESWTGPNEQYV.

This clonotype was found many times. The CDR3, as DNA: TGCAGTGCTAGGGACAGTGACTATGGCTACACCTTC. Amino acid sequence: CSARDSDYGYTF. The chain joins TRBV20-1 to TRBJ1-2; D perhaps matches TRBD1 (6 bases). Trimming removed 3 bases at V and 3 bases at J, with 8 bases between. This CDR3 contains 12 residues. The germline CDR1 and CDR2 sequences are DFQATT and SNEGSKA (reference sequence).